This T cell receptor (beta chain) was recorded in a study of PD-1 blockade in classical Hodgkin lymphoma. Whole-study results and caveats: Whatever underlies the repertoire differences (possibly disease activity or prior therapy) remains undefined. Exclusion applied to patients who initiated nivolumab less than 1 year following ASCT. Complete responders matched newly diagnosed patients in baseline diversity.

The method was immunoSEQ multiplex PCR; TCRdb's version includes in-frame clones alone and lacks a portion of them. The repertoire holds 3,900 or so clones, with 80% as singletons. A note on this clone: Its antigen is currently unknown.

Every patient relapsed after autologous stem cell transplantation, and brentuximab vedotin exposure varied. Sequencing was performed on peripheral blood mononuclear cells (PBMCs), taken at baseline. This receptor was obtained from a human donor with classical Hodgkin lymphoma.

In DNA, the CDR3 is TGCGCCAGCAGCCAAGTAGCACAAGCTGGAAACACCATATATTTT. Its protein product is CASSQVAQAGNTIYF. V gene TRBV4-3 combines with J gene TRBJ1-3; D is unresolved. Germline V CDR1 and CDR2: LGHNA, YSLEER. The CDR3 runs 15 residues. V was pared by 1 base and J by 2 bases, with 9 bases between.